A single sample gave rise to the 2 T cell receptor beta chains below, sequenced in a study of circulating CD8 cells and anti-PD-1 response in melanoma. Each library started from about 15 ng of total RNA using the QIAseq Immune Repertoire TCR panel. TCRdb passed the reads through MiXCR, listing each CDR3 protein once. The sample shows around 260 distinct CDR3 sequences, about an eighth of them seen only once. From live CD3+CD8+TCRalphabeta+ cells, four PD-1 and/or TIGIT subsets were sorted. The sequencing used CD8+ T cells from PBMCs, collected at baseline or after one month of anti-PD-1 therapy (not recorded which). All receptors derive from a human donor with melanoma.

Sample share makes this clonotype medium-sized (0.01 to 0.1%). The genes are TRBV6-6 and TRBJ2-3, with no clear D. The V gene's germline CDR1 is MNHNY and CDR2 SVGAGI (reference sequence). V lost 4 bases, J lost 5 bases, and 4 bases lay in between. This CDR3 is 11 amino acids long. This CDR3 reads CASSWGDTQYF. Written as DNA, the CDR3 is TGTGCCAGCAGTTGGGGAGATACGCAGTATTTT.

This clonotype is medium-sized. One junction end does not reproduce the germline sequence, and a read error may be involved. The V gene is TRBV5-5, the J gene TRBJ1-4, with D perhaps matching TRBD1 (6 bases). The CDR3 has 15 amino acids. The V gene's germline CDR1 is SGHKS and CDR2 YYEKEE (reference sequence). The CDR3 spells CASSSRGGEDEKPFF. CDR3 bases: TGTGCCAGCAGCTCCAGGGGAGGGGAGGATGAAAAACCGTTTTTT.